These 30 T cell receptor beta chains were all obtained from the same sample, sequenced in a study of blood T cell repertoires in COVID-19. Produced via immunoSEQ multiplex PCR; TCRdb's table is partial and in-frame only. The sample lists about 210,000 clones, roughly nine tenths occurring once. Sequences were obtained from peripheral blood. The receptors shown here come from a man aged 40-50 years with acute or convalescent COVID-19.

CDR3 loop: CASSQRTGTNDGYTF. In nucleotides, the CDR3 is TGTGCCAGCAGCCAGAGGACAGGGACAAACGATGGCTACACCTTC. The J gene is TRBJ1-2, the V gene TRBV14; 8 bases are a match to TRBD1. CDR1 SGHDN and CDR2 FVKESK come from the germline V gene. J was trimmed by 6 bases and V by 3 bases; bases with no gene match: 9. The CDR3 is made up of 15 amino acids.

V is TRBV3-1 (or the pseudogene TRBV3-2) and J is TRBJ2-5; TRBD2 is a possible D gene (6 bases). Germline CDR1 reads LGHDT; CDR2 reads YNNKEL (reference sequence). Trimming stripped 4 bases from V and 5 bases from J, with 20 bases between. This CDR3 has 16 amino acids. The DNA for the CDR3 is TGTGCCAGCAGCCCCTGGGAGGACACCCGGGAGGAGACCCAGTACTTC. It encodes CASSPWEDTREETQYF.

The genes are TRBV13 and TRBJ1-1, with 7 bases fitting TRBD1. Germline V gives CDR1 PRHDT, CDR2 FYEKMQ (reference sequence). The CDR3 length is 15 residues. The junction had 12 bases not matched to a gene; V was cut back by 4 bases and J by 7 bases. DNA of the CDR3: TGTGCCAGCAGCTCTTACAGGGGTCTTCACAGTGAAGCTTTCTTT. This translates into CASSSYRGLHSEAFF.

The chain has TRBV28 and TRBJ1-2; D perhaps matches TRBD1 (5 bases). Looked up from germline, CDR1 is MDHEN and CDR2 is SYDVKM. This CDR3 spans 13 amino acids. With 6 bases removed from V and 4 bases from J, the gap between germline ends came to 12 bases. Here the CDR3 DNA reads TGTGCCAGCAGCGCACCGGGGGTCTATGGCTACACCTTC. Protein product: CASSAPGVYGYTF.

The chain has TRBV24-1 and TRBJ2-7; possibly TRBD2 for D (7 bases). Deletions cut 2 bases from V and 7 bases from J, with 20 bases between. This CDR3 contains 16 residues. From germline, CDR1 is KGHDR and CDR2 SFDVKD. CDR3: CATSDSGRGPFGEQYF. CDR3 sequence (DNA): TGTGCCACCAGTGATTCCGGGCGGGGGCCCTTTGGGGAGCAGTACTTC.

The CDR3 nucleotides read TGCGCCAGCAGCACCACGGGACAGGGGGCCTACGAGCAGTACTTC. The encoded protein is CASSTTGQGAYEQYF. The rearrangement joins TRBV5-1 to TRBJ2-7, with 11 bases matching TRBD1. Germline CDR1 is SGHRS and CDR2 is YFSETQ. The CDR3 totals 15 residues. The ends lost 4 bases at V and 2 bases at J; junction bases unmatched: 5. Together with reference TRBV5-1 and TRBJ2-7, the CDR3 gives the full variable domain: KAGVTQTPRYLIKTRGQQVTLSCSPISGHRSVSWYQQTPGQGLQFLFEYFSETQRNKGNFPGRFSGRQFSNSRSEMNVSTLELGDSALYLCASSTTGQGAYEQYFGPGTRLTVT.

The CDR3 DNA reads as TGTGCCAGCAGTCCCTCCCGGGACAGGCTCTACGAGCAGTACTTC. This sequence encodes CASSPSRDRLYEQYF. This sequence joins TRBV7-8 and TRBJ2-7, with 8 bases lining up with TRBD1. This CDR3 has 15 residues. The V gene end was trimmed by 6 bases and the J gene end by 3 bases; junction bases not matched to a gene: 10. The V gene's germline CDR1 is SGHVS and CDR2 FQNEAQ.

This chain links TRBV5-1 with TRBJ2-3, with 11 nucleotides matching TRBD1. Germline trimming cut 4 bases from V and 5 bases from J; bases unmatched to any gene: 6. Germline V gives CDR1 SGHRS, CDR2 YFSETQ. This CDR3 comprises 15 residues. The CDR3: CASSEGTGGVDTQYF. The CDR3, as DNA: TGCGCCAGCAGCGAGGGGACAGGGGGGGTAGATACGCAGTATTTT.

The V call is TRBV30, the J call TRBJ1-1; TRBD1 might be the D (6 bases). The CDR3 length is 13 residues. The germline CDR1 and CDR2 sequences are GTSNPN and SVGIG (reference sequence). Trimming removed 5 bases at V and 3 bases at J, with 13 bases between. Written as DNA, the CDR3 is TGTGCCTGGGAACAGGGACGTTACACTGAAGCTTTCTTT. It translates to CAWEQGRYTEAFF.

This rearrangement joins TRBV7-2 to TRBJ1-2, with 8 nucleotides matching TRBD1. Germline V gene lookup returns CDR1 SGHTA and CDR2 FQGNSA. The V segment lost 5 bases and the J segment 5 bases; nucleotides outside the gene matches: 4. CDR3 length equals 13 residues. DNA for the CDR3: TGTGCCAGCAGCCCGGGACAGGAGTATGGCTACACCTTC. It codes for CASSPGQEYGYTF.

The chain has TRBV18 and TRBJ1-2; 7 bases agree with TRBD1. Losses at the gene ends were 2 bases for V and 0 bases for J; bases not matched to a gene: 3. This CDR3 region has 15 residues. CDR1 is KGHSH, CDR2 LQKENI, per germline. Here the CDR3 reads CASSPAGTANYGYTF. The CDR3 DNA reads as TGTGCCAGCTCACCAGCCGGGACAGCTAACTATGGCTACACCTTC.

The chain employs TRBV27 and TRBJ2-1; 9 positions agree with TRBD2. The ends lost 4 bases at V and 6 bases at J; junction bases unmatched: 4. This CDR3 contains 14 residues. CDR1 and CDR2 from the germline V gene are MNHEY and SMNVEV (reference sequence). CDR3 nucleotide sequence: TGTGCCAGCAGTTCCGGACTAGCGCTCAATGAGCAGTTCTTC. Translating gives CASSSGLALNEQFF.

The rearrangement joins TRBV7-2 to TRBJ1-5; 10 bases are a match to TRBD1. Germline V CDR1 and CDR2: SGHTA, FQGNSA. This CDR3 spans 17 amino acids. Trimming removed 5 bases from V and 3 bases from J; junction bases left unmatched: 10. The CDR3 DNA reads TGTGCCAGCAGCCCGGGGACAGGGGACGTATACAATCAGCCCCAGCATTTT. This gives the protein CASSPGTGDVYNQPQHF.

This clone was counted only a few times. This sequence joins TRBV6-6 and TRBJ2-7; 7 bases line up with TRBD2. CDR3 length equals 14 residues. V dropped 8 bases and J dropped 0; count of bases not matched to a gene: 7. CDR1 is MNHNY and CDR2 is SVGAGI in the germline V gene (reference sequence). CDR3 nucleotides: TGTGCCAGCCAGCCCAGGGAGGGCTCCTACGAGCAGTACTTC. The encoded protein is CASQPREGSYEQYF.

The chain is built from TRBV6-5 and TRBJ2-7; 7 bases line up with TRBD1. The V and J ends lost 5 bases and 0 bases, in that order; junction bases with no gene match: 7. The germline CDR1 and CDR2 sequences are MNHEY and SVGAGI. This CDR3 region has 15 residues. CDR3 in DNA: TGTGCCAGCAGTCCACCGACAGGGTCCTCCTACGAGCAGTACTTC. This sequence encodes CASSPPTGSSYEQYF.

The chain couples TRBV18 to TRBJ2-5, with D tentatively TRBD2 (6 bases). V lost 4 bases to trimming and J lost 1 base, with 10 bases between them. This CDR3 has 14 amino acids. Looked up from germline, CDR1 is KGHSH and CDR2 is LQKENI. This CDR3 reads CASSQEAGQETQYF. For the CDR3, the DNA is TGTGCCAGCTCACAAGAAGCGGGCCAAGAGACCCAGTACTTC.

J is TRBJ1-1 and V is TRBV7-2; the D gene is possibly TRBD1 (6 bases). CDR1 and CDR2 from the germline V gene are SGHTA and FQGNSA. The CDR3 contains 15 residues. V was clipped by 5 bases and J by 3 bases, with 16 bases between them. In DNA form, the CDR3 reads TGTGCCAGCAGCCCCAGGCAGGGGACGGACACTGAAGCTTTCTTT. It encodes CASSPRQGTDTEAFF.

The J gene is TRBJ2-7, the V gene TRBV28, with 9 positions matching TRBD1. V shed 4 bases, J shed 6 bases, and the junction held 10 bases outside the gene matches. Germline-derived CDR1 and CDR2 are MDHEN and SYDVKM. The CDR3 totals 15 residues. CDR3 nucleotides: TGTGCCAGCAGTTCTCCGGGACAGGGTTTGGTCGAGCAGTACTTC. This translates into CASSSPGQGLVEQYF.

CDR3 protein: CASSSHSGGDPPFF. Written as DNA, the CDR3 is TGTGCCAGCAGCTCCCATAGCGGGGGGGACCCTCCGTTCTTC. The chain is built from TRBV7-9 and TRBJ2-1; 11 nucleotides match TRBD2. After removal of 4 bases from V and 15 bases from J, the junction contained 11 bases not matched to a gene. The CDR3 has 14 residues. CDR1 SEHNR and CDR2 FQNEAQ come from the germline V gene (reference sequence).

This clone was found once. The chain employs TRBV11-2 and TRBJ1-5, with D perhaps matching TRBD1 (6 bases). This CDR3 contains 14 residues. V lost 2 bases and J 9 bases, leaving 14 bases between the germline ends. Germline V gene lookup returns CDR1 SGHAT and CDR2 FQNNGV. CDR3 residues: CASSLWGGSGPQHF. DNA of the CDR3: TGTGCCAGCAGCTTATGGGGGGGCTCGGGGCCCCAGCATTTT.

The CDR3 loop reads CASSPDRTGPPGELFF. CDR3 nucleotide sequence: TGCGCCAGCAGCCCGGATCGGACAGGCCCCCCCGGGGAGCTGTTTTTT. The V and J genes are TRBV5-1 and TRBJ2-2, with 7 bases fitting TRBD1. Germline trimming cut 4 bases from V and 6 bases from J; bases unmatched to any gene: 12. CDR1 is SGHRS and CDR2 is YFSETQ in the germline V gene. This CDR3 contains 16 residues.

CDR3 coding DNA: TGCAGCGTTCCGGGACTAGAAAAATACAATGAGCAGTTCTTC. Its protein product is CSVPGLEKYNEQFF. The chain employs TRBV29-1 and TRBJ2-1; TRBD2 matches 8 bases. The CDR3 covers 14 residues. V lost 5 bases to trimming and J lost 4 bases; unmatched junction nucleotides: 7. Per germline, CDR1 SQVTM and CDR2 ANQGSEA.

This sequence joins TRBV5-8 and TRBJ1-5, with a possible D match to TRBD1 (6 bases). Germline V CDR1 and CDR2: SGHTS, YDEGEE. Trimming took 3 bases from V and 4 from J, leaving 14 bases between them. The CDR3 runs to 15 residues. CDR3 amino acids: CASSSGQHFNQPQHF. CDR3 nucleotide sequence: TGTGCCAGCAGCTCCGGACAGCACTTTAATCAGCCCCAGCATTTT.

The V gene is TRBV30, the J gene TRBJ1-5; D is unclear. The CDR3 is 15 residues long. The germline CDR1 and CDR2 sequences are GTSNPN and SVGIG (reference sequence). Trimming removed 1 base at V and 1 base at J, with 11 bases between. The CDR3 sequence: CAWSGWAGSNQPQHF. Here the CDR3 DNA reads TGTGCCTGGAGTGGTTGGGCTGGCAGCAATCAGCCCCAGCATTTT. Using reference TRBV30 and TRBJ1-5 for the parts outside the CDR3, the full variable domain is SQTIHQWPATLVQPVGSPLSLECTVEGTSNPNLYWYRQAAGRGLQLLFYSVGIGQISSEVPQNLSASRPQDRQFILSSKKLLLSDSGFYLCAWSGWAGSNQPQHFGDGTRLSIL.

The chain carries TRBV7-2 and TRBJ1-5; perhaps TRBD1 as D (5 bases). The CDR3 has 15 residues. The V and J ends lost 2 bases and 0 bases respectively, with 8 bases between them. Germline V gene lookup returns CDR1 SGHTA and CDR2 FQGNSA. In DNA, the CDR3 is TGTGCCAGCAGCTTACGACAGAGTAGCAATCAGCCCCAGCATTTT. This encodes CASSLRQSSNQPQHF.

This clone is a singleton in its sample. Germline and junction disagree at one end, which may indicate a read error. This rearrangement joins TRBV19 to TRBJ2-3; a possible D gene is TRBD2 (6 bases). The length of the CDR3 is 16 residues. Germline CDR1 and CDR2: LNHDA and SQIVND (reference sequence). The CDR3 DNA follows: TGTGCCAGTAGTATAAGGCCGGGGGTGGTCACAGATGCGCAGTATTTT. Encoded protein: CASSIRPGVVTDAQYF.

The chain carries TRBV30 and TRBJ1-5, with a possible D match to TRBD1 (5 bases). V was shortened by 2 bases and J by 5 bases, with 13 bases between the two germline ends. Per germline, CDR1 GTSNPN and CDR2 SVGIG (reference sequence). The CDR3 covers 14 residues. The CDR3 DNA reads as TGTGCCTGGAGTAGGAATAGGGGTCATCAGCCCCAGCATTTT. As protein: CAWSRNRGHQPQHF.

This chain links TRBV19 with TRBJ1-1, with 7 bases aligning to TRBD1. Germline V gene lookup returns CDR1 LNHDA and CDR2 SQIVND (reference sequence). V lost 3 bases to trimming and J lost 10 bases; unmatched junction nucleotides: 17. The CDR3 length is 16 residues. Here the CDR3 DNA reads TGTGCCAGTAGTATGGATGGGACAGCACTTTACGTTGGAGCTTTCTTT. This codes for CASSMDGTALYVGAFF.

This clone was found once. The CDR3 nucleotides are TGTGCCAGTAGTATACCCCAGGGGGGTTATGAGCCCCAGCATTTT. Residues: CASSIPQGGYEPQHF. This chain uses TRBV19 with TRBJ1-5, with 7 bases aligning to TRBD1. V shed 2 bases, J shed 8 bases, and the junction held 9 bases outside the gene matches. This CDR3 contains 15 residues. Germline-derived CDR1 and CDR2 are LNHDA and SQIVND (reference sequence).

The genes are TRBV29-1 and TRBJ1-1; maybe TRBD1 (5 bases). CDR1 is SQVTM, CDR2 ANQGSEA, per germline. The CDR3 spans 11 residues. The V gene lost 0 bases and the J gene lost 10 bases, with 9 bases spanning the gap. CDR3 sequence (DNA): TGCAGCGTTGAAGATGCGGGGGGAGCTTTCTTT. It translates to CSVEDAGGAFF.